These 22 T cell receptor beta chains came from one sample sequenced in a study of cytomegalovirus exposure and HLA in healthy donors. Repertoires were generated with immunoSEQ multiplex PCR, while TCRdb's copy carries only in-frame clones and drops some. The sample has some 130,000 clones, approximately 82% seen once. Sequencing was carried out using PBMCs. Receptors originate from a man in his thirties or forties in good health and CMV-seropositive.

This chain links TRBV10-1 with TRBJ2-3; 10 bases match TRBD1. Germline CDR1 reads WNHNN; CDR2 reads SYGVQD (reference sequence). With 4 bases clipped from V and 4 bases from J, the junction kept 5 bases outside the gene matches. The CDR3 length is 15 residues. The CDR3 bases are TGCGCCAGCAGTGTATCGGACAGGGGGTCAGATACGCAGTATTTT. Protein: CASSVSDRGSDTQYF.

The rearrangement links TRBV27 to TRBJ2-1; 7 nucleotides match TRBD1. With V trimmed by 3 bases and J by 8 bases, 13 bases remained unmatched. The CDR3 spans 16 residues. Germline CDR1 is MNHEY and CDR2 is SMNVEV (reference sequence). CDR3 DNA sequence: TGTGCCAGCAGTTTCAACAGGGGCCGGCTTCGGGATGAGCAGTTCTTC. Translating it yields CASSFNRGRLRDEQFF.

This clone was picked up one time. The chain is built from TRBV28 and TRBJ1-2, with TRBD1 matching over 7 bases. Germline V gene sequence: CDR1 MDHEN, CDR2 SYDVKM. V lost 3 bases, J lost 7 bases, and 11 bases stayed unmatched. The CDR3 spans 15 residues. CDR3 loop: CASSLTPEGASGYTF. The CDR3 bases are TGTGCCAGCAGTTTGACCCCGGAGGGGGCGAGTGGCTACACCTTC.

The chain carries TRBV7-3 and TRBJ2-7; 9 bases match TRBD1. The CDR3 sequence is 13 residues long. Per germline, CDR1 SGHTA and CDR2 FQGTGA. With V trimmed by 8 bases and J by 3 bases, 5 bases remained unmatched. This CDR3 is CASPGQGGYEQYF. In DNA form, the CDR3 reads TGTGCCAGCCCGGGACAGGGAGGCTACGAGCAGTACTTC.

This clone was picked up a small number of times. The gene calls are TRBV4-1 and TRBJ1-5; D remains ambiguous. Between the trimmed V and J ends, which lost 0 bases and 7 bases, there was a span of 7 bases. The CDR3 consists of 13 residues. Germline V gene data show CDR1 as MGHRA and CDR2 as YSYEKL. CDR3 protein: CASSQDPGQPQHF. For the CDR3, the DNA is TGCGCCAGCAGCCAAGATCCGGGACAGCCCCAGCATTTT.

The rearrangement joins TRBV5-4 to TRBJ2-7, with D hard to call. Germline CDR1 is SGHNT and CDR2 is YYREEE (reference sequence). With 5 bases removed from V and 3 bases from J, the gap between germline ends came to 18 bases. The CDR3 is made up of 15 amino acids. The CDR3 DNA reads TGTGCCAGCAGTCCACCAGGCGTCAGGTTCTACGAGCAGTACTTC. It encodes CASSPPGVRFYEQYF.

V and J are TRBV4-1 and TRBJ2-1; 8 bases align to TRBD2. This CDR3 is built from 12 residues. The V gene end was trimmed by 6 bases and the J gene end by 7 bases; junction bases not matched to a gene: 2. From germline, CDR1 is MGHRA and CDR2 YSYEKL. The CDR3 nucleotides are TGCGCCAGCAGATCTAGCGGGAATGAGCAGTTCTTC. Amino acid sequence: CASRSSGNEQFF.

This clone was observed a few times. The chain carries TRBV16 and TRBJ2-7; 7 bases agree with TRBD2. J gave up 3 bases and V 6 bases, and 11 bases lay outside the gene matches. The CDR3 covers 15 residues. Looked up from germline, CDR1 is KGHSY and CDR2 is FQNENV. CDR3 sequence reads: CASSLKGLNDYEQYF. CDR3 coding DNA: TGTGCCAGCAGTCTTAAGGGACTAAACGACTACGAGCAGTACTTC. The full variable domain, in which reference TRBV16 and TRBJ2-7 provide the parts outside the CDR3, is GEEVAQTPKHLVRGEGQKAKLYCAPIKGHSYVFWYQQVLKNEFKFLISFQNENVFDETGMPKERFSAKCLPNSPCSLEIQATKLEDSAVYFCASSLKGLNDYEQYFGPGTRLTVT.

V gene TRBV7-7 combines with J gene TRBJ2-2, with D possibly being TRBD1 (6 bases). The CDR3 totals 15 residues. V shed 5 bases and J shed 3 bases, with 13 bases lying between them. Germline CDR1 is SSHAT and CDR2 is FNYEAQ (reference sequence). The CDR3 region is CASSTGIQYTGELFF. The CDR3 region has the DNA TGTGCCAGCAGCACAGGGATCCAATACACCGGGGAGCTGTTTTTT.

The V call is TRBV7-9, the J call TRBJ2-7; 12 bases match TRBD2. V shed 3 bases, J shed 0 bases, and the junction held 3 bases outside the gene matches. The CDR3 is 16 amino acids. From germline, CDR1 is SEHNR and CDR2 FQNEAQ (reference sequence). The CDR3 spells CASSLATSGSSYEQYF. DNA for the CDR3: TGTGCCAGCAGCTTGGCGACTAGCGGGAGCTCCTACGAGCAGTACTTC.

This clone was counted a single time. The chain has TRBV19 and TRBJ1-2; 7 nucleotides line up with TRBD1. Unmatched junction bases numbered 10, after V lost 4 bases and J lost 8 bases. Germline V lookup: CDR1 LNHDA, CDR2 SQIVND (reference sequence). CDR3 length: 14 amino acids. CDR3 loop: CASSTGQARRGYTF. CDR3 DNA sequence: TGTGCCAGTAGTACCGGACAGGCCAGGCGCGGCTACACCTTC. The variable domain in full, completed from reference TRBV19 and TRBJ1-2, reads DGGITQSPKYLFRKEGQNVTLSCEQNLNHDAMYWYRQDPGQGLRLIYYSQIVNDFQKGDIAEGYSVSREKKESFPLTVTSAQKNPTAFYLCASSTGQARRGYTFGSGTRLTVV.

The count of this clone is one. This chain connects TRBV30 to TRBJ1-1, with D perhaps TRBD1 (6 bases). Trimming removed 2 bases at V and 1 base at J, with 11 bases between. Per the germline V gene, CDR1 is GTSNPN and CDR2 is SVGIG (reference sequence). This CDR3 is 14 amino acids long. The CDR3, as DNA: TGTGCCTGGAGTCAGGGGAAAGGGAACACTGAAGCTTTCTTT. Its translation is CAWSQGKGNTEAFF.

The J gene is TRBJ2-3, the V gene TRBV29-1, with TRBD1 identical over 7 bases. Trimming took 6 bases from V and 0 from J; bases not matched to a gene: 6. Looked up from germline, CDR1 is SQVTM and CDR2 is ANQGSEA. The CDR3 covers 14 residues. The CDR3 coding sequence is TGCAGCGTACGGACAGGAACTAGCACAGATACGCAGTATTTT. It specifies CSVRTGTSTDTQYF.

The chain is built from TRBV11-2 and TRBJ2-3; TRBD1 matches 7 bases. Germline CDR1 SGHAT, CDR2 FQNNGV. V shed 1 base and J 0 bases; nucleotides not matched to a gene: 1. This CDR3 has 15 residues. The CDR3 reads CASSLAGGSTDTQYF. DNA of the CDR3: TGTGCCAGCAGCTTAGCAGGGGGAAGCACAGATACGCAGTATTTT.

V gene TRBV5-1 combines with J gene TRBJ1-2, with 9 positions matching TRBD1. There are 13 residues in the CDR3. The V segment lost 7 bases and the J segment 8 bases; nucleotides outside the gene matches: 9. CDR1 and CDR2 (germline): SGHRS, YFSETQ. Written as DNA, the CDR3 is TGCGCCAGCTCACAGGGGGCCTCACCGGGCTACACCTTC. Amino acids: CASSQGASPGYTF. The complete variable domain, with remaining parts taken from reference TRBV5-1 and TRBJ1-2, reads KAGVTQTPRYLIKTRGQQVTLSCSPISGHRSVSWYQQTPGQGLQFLFEYFSETQRNKGNFPGRFSGRQFSNSRSEMNVSTLELGDSALYLCASSQGASPGYTFGSGTRLTVV.

V usage is TRBV29-1 and J usage is TRBJ2-1; 12 bases are a match to TRBD2. From germline, CDR1 is SQVTM and CDR2 ANQGSEA. With 0 bases clipped from V and 9 bases from J, the junction kept 6 bases outside the gene matches. This CDR3 contains 15 residues. The CDR3 DNA reads TGCAGCGTTGAAGATACGACTAGCGGGAGAGTTGAGCAGTTCTTC. Its translation: CSVEDTTSGRVEQFF.

The V gene is TRBV11-3, the J gene TRBJ2-5, with D maybe TRBD1 (6 bases). CDR3 length: 16 amino acids. Trimming cost V 5 bases and J 2 bases, with 18 bases left between them. CDR1 is SGHNT and CDR2 is YENEEA in the germline V gene. The CDR3 reads CASSPPRGGSQETQYF. The CDR3 region has the DNA TGTGCCAGCAGCCCCCCTCGTGGGGGCTCGCAAGAGACCCAGTACTTC.

The V gene is TRBV6-5, the J gene TRBJ2-2, with a possible D match to TRBD1 (6 bases). Per germline, CDR1 MNHEY and CDR2 SVGAGI. V lost 2 bases and J lost 5, with 12 bases in between. The CDR3 is 15 amino acids. The CDR3 DNA sequence: TGTGCCAGCAGTTACGGGCAGGGGATTACCGGGGAGCTGTTTTTT. It codes for CASSYGQGITGELFF.

The chain uses TRBV4-1 and TRBJ1-2, with unresolved D. The CDR3 has 14 residues. V was pared by 0 bases and J by 5 bases, with 10 bases between. Germline CDR1 and CDR2: MGHRA and YSYEKL. The CDR3 loop is CASSQDRSVYGYTF. DNA for the CDR3: TGCGCCAGCAGCCAAGATCGGTCGGTTTATGGCTACACCTTC.

This clone was counted only a few times. The rearrangement joins TRBV4-1 to TRBJ1-5; D is ambiguous. The V and J ends lost 0 bases and 3 bases respectively, with 12 bases between them. CDR1 MGHRA and CDR2 YSYEKL come from the germline V gene. This CDR3 region has 16 residues. The CDR3, as DNA: TGCGCCAGCAGCCAAGAAATCGCGGTTACCAATCAGCCCCAGCATTTT. It encodes CASSQEIAVTNQPQHF.

The chain uses TRBV7-9 and TRBJ1-1; 9 nucleotides line up with TRBD1. The CDR3 covers 16 residues. Unmatched junction bases numbered 9, after V lost 2 bases and J lost 5 bases. Germline loops: CDR1 SEHNR, CDR2 FQNEAQ (reference sequence). The CDR3 reads CASSLTTGGQGTEAFF. The CDR3 DNA reads TGTGCCAGCAGCTTAACAACAGGGGGCCAAGGTACTGAAGCTTTCTTT.

This rearrangement joins TRBV11-2 to TRBJ1-3, with D uncertain. V was clipped by 4 bases and J by 7 bases, with 8 bases between them. Germline V lookup: CDR1 SGHAT, CDR2 FQNNGV. CDR3 length: 12 residues. The CDR3 sequence is CASSSRGNTIYF. The CDR3 DNA sequence: TGTGCCAGCAGCTCCAGAGGGAACACCATATATTTT.